This entry lists 27 T cell receptor beta chains sequenced from one sample in a study of blood T cell repertoires in COVID-19. This table comes from immunoSEQ multiplex PCR, and its TCRdb copy is limited to in-frame clones, with some not included. In the table there are approximately 200,000 clones, about 86% of which are singletons. Sequenced sample: PBMCs or T cells enriched from blood (not recorded which). The receptors here all came from a man aged 35-49 years who had recovered from COVID-19.

The chain employs TRBV13 and TRBJ2-5; TRBD2 matches 10 bases. The V gene's germline CDR1 is PRHDT and CDR2 FYEKMQ (reference sequence). The CDR3 is made up of 15 amino acids. V gave up 5 bases and J gave up 2 bases; unmatched junction bases: 5. CDR3 in amino acids: CASSPSGGLQETQYF. As DNA, the CDR3 is TGTGCCAGCAGCCCTAGCGGGGGTTTACAAGAGACCCAGTACTTC.

In this sample, this clone turned up a few times. The chain joins TRBV30 to TRBJ1-6; no clear D gene. Trimming pared 2 bases from V and 7 bases from J, leaving 15 bases between. Germline lookup yields CDR1 GTSNPN and CDR2 SVGIG (reference sequence). The CDR3 is 15 amino acids. The CDR3: CAWSPGVIRNSPLHF. The CDR3 DNA is TGTGCCTGGAGTCCCGGGGTTATACGGAATTCACCCCTCCACTTT. Variable domain in full (rest from reference TRBV30 and TRBJ1-6): SQTIHQWPATLVQPVGSPLSLECTVEGTSNPNLYWYRQAAGRGLQLLFYSVGIGQISSEVPQNLSASRPQDRQFILSSKKLLLSDSGFYLCAWSPGVIRNSPLHFGNGTRLTVT.

The chain has TRBV29-1 and TRBJ1-2; 8 bases are shared with TRBD1. The trim removed 0 bases at V and 12 bases at J, leaving 9 bases unmatched. Germline V gene lookup returns CDR1 SQVTM and CDR2 ANQGSEA. The CDR3 is 13 amino acids. In DNA, the CDR3 is TGCAGCGTTGAAGAGACAGGGGTGAAGGTAGACACCTTC. Translated, it gives CSVEETGVKVDTF.

This chain links TRBV19 with TRBJ1-2; D is unresolved. Germline V gene lookup returns CDR1 LNHDA and CDR2 SQIVND (reference sequence). This CDR3 has 14 residues. V shed 7 bases and J shed 8 bases, with 20 bases lying between them. The CDR3 loop reads CASKLEVSYGGYTF. CDR3 coding DNA: TGTGCCAGTAAGCTCGAGGTATCCTATGGCGGCTACACCTTC.

V usage is TRBV19 and J usage is TRBJ2-3; 11 bases map to TRBD1. The length of the CDR3 is 17 residues. Germline values: CDR1 LNHDA, CDR2 SQIVND (reference sequence). V lost 7 bases, J lost 0 bases, and 9 bases stayed unmatched. Here the CDR3 reads CASTRTGGYPSTDTQYF. CDR3 nucleotide sequence: TGTGCCAGTACCAGGACAGGGGGCTATCCTAGCACAGATACGCAGTATTTT.

The rearrangement links TRBV6-4 to TRBJ2-3; no reliable D call. The CDR3 consists of 14 residues. Trimming pared 0 bases from V and 1 base from J, leaving 5 bases between. The germline V gene has CDR1 MRHNA and CDR2 SNTAGT. The CDR3 reads CASSDSAGTDTQYF. The CDR3 coding sequence is TGTGCCAGCAGTGACTCGGCGGGCACAGATACGCAGTATTTT.

V and J are TRBV12-5 and TRBJ2-1, with D perhaps matching TRBD1 (6 bases). Germline V gene lookup returns CDR1 LGHNT and CDR2 FRNRAP. V was shortened by 0 bases and J by 8 bases, with 23 bases between the two germline ends. The CDR3 loop spans 18 amino acids. In nucleotides, the CDR3 is TGTGCTAGTGGTTTGGTACTAGGTCGGTCACAGGGAGACCATGAGCAGTTCTTC. Amino acids: CASGLVLGRSQGDHEQFF.

The rearrangement links TRBV2 to TRBJ1-4; 8 bases map to TRBD1. With 6 bases clipped from V and 4 bases from J, the junction kept 4 bases outside the gene matches. The CDR3 runs 14 residues. From germline, CDR1 is SNHLY and CDR2 FYNNEI. The CDR3, as DNA: TGTGCCAGCAGCCCGGGACAGGTTAATGAAAAACTGTTTTTT. Translated: CASSPGQVNEKLFF.

The J gene is TRBJ1-2, the V gene TRBV27, with D maybe TRBD1 (5 bases). V was cut by 1 base and J by 2 bases, with 17 bases left in between. Germline CDR1 reads MNHEY; CDR2 reads SMNVEV (reference sequence). This CDR3 region has 17 residues. DNA for the CDR3: TGTGCCAGCAGTTTATTAACTCCGGCGGGGGAAAACTATGGCTACACCTTC. It yields the protein CASSLLTPAGENYGYTF.

V gene TRBV4-1 combines with J gene TRBJ1-2, with TRBD1 matching 7 bases. This CDR3 is built from 15 residues. Germline CDR1 MGHRA, CDR2 YSYEKL. The junction had 10 bases not matched to a gene; V was cut back by 4 bases and J by 5 bases. The CDR3 DNA follows: TGCGCCAGCAGCCTGGGGGGCAGGGGGGATTATGGCTACACCTTC. This gives the protein CASSLGGRGDYGYTF.

The J gene is TRBJ2-1, the V gene TRBV6-5; 7 bases fit TRBD2. The CDR3 contains 15 residues. The trim removed 1 base at V and 5 bases at J, leaving 5 bases unmatched. Germline CDR1 and CDR2: MNHEY and SVGAGI. Written as DNA, the CDR3 is TGTGCCAGCAGTTACTTTGGGGGACTACACAATGAGCAGTTCTTC. This sequence encodes CASSYFGGLHNEQFF.

This clone has just a few counts. The chain employs TRBV7-9 and TRBJ1-6; possibly TRBD1 for D (6 bases). The CDR3 has 14 residues. Deletions cut 5 bases from V and 7 bases from J, with 12 bases between. Germline assignment: CDR1 SEHNR and CDR2 FQNEAQ (reference sequence). CDR3 sequence: CASSLDSLNSPLHF. The CDR3, as DNA: TGTGCCAGCAGCCTGGACAGCCTCAATTCACCCCTCCACTTT.

V and J are TRBV27 and TRBJ1-1; D may be TRBD1 (5 bases). CDR1 is MNHEY, CDR2 SMNVEV, per germline (reference sequence). The CDR3 is 14 amino acids. The V end was cut by 5 bases, the J end by 10 bases, with 20 bases between. This CDR3 is CASSLLGQPLGAFF. DNA for the CDR3: TGTGCCAGCAGTCTCCTCGGACAACCCTTGGGAGCTTTCTTT.

The V call is TRBV24-1, the J call TRBJ2-5; 10 bases agree with TRBD1. After removal of 11 bases from V and 4 bases from J, the junction contained 9 bases not matched to a gene. This CDR3 spans 14 amino acids. CDR1 KGHDR and CDR2 SFDVKD come from the germline V gene. Written as DNA, the CDR3 is TGTGCCATCGGACAGGGGGGCAGGGGAGAGACCCAGTACTTC. Protein product: CAIGQGGRGETQYF.

The chain couples TRBV9 to TRBJ1-2; the match to TRBD1 covers 9 bases. With 4 bases clipped from V and 3 bases from J, the junction kept 7 bases outside the gene matches. CDR3 size: 15 residues. The germline V gene encodes CDR1 SGDLS and CDR2 YYNGEE. CDR3: CASSPRQGGYYGYTF. The DNA of the CDR3 is TGTGCCAGCAGCCCCAGACAGGGGGGTTACTATGGCTACACCTTC.

The genes are TRBV6-2 or TRBV6-3 and TRBJ1-2; a weak D match, TRBD1 (6 bases). V lost 5 bases and J lost 7, with 20 bases in between. CDR3 length equals 15 residues. The germline gives CDR1 MNHEY, CDR2 SVGEGT. The CDR3 reads CASSQPTGFLSGYTF. CDR3 nucleotide sequence: TGTGCCAGCAGTCAACCAACAGGGTTCCTCTCTGGCTACACCTTC.

In its sample, this clone was seen once. The chain combines TRBV25-1 with TRBJ1-3, with D unclear. Germline V gene data show CDR1 as MGHDK and CDR2 as SYGVNS. V gave up 3 bases and J gave up 0 bases, with 9 bases separating them. The CDR3 is 15 residues long. The CDR3 reads CASSDPAGSGNTIYF. CDR3 DNA sequence: TGTGCCAGCAGTGACCCTGCCGGCTCTGGAAACACCATATATTTT.

This clone has just one count. The DNA for the CDR3 is TGTGCCAGCAGCATAAAGACAGGGGGGACCTTCTATTATGGCTACACCTTC. Its translation is CASSIKTGGTFYYGYTF. This chain joins TRBV5-8 and TRBJ1-2; 9 bases agree with TRBD1. V lost 4 bases and J lost 5; bases outside the gene matches: 15. The germline gives CDR1 SGHTS, CDR2 YDEGEE. The CDR3 is 17 amino acids.

CDR3 coding DNA: TGTGCCTCCCACAGGGAATCCTACGAGCAGTACTTC. It encodes CASHRESYEQYF. This chain joins TRBV6-5 and TRBJ2-7; possible D gene TRBD1, 6 bases. Germline CDR1 reads MNHEY; CDR2 reads SVGAGI. This CDR3 has 12 residues. Trimming shortened V by 11 bases and J by 1 base, and 12 bases separated the two germline ends.

This chain links TRBV19 with TRBJ1-1; D unresolved. This CDR3 spans 14 amino acids. V was clipped by 3 bases and J by 3 bases, with 11 bases between them. In germline, CDR1 is LNHDA, CDR2 SQIVND (reference sequence). The CDR3 bases are TGTGCCAGTAGTATTGAGGCCAAGTACACTGAAGCTTTCTTT. Protein sequence: CASSIEAKYTEAFF.

This rearrangement joins TRBV27 to TRBJ2-7; 9 bases line up with TRBD1. CDR1 is MNHEY and CDR2 is SMNVEV in the germline V gene (reference sequence). The CDR3 covers 14 residues. V lost 6 bases, J lost 3 bases, and 6 bases stayed unmatched. The CDR3 protein is CASRGTGSSYEQYF. CDR3 DNA sequence: TGTGCCAGCAGGGGGACAGGGTCGAGCTACGAGCAGTACTTC.

The chain uses TRBV2 and TRBJ1-1, with 7 bases that match TRBD1. Trimming took 4 bases from V and 7 from J; bases not matched to a gene: 3. Germline V gives CDR1 SNHLY, CDR2 FYNNEI. The CDR3 is made up of 12 amino acids. The CDR3 protein is CASSGTGYEAFF. CDR3 bases: TGTGCCAGCAGTGGGACAGGTTATGAAGCTTTCTTT.

This chain connects TRBV4-3 to TRBJ1-6, with D possibly being TRBD1 (6 bases). V dropped 5 bases and J dropped 7 bases, with 18 bases sitting between them. The germline V gene encodes CDR1 LGHNA and CDR2 YSLEER. CDR3 length equals 16 residues. CDR3 sequence (DNA): TGCGCCAGCAGCGAAAACGGGTGGACAGTCAATTCACCCCTCCACTTT. This encodes CASSENGWTVNSPLHF.

The rearrangement uses TRBV28 and TRBJ1-5; D is uncertain. Germline V gene data show CDR1 as MDHEN and CDR2 as SYDVKM. The CDR3 has 13 residues. Trimming shortened V by 4 bases and J by 6 bases, and 10 bases separated the two germline ends. The CDR3: CASSWGRGQPQHF. The CDR3, as DNA: TGTGCCAGCAGTTGGGGTCGGGGTCAGCCCCAGCATTTT. Combining the CDR3 with reference TRBV28 and TRBJ1-5 gives the whole variable domain DVKVTQSSRYLVKRTGEKVFLECVQDMDHENMFWYRQDPGLGLRLIYFSYDVKMKEKGDIPEGYSVSREKKERFSLILESASTNQTSMYLCASSWGRGQPQHFGDGTRLSIL.

The chain employs TRBV9 and TRBJ1-1; a weak D match, TRBD1 (5 bases). Germline CDR1 SGDLS, CDR2 YYNGEE. The CDR3 consists of 14 residues. The V end was cut by 7 bases, the J end by 4 bases, with 17 bases between. The DNA for the CDR3 is TGTGCCAGCTCCACGCCAGGGAGGTCCACTGAAGCTTTCTTT. This gives the protein CASSTPGRSTEAFF.

This rearrangement joins TRBV30 to TRBJ1-5; 7 bases agree with TRBD1. V lost 2 bases and J lost 5; bases outside the gene matches: 15. This CDR3 is built from 17 residues. CDR1 and CDR2 (germline): GTSNPN, SVGIG (reference sequence). CDR3 loop: CAWSRGKNRGVYQPQHF. The CDR3 DNA sequence: TGTGCCTGGAGTAGGGGGAAAAACAGGGGCGTTTATCAGCCCCAGCATTTT.

The chain is built from TRBV28 and TRBJ1-2; TRBD1 matches at 7 bases. CDR1 and CDR2 from the germline V gene are MDHEN and SYDVKM. The CDR3 runs to 15 residues. V trimming: 4 bases; J trimming: 2 bases; junction bases outside the gene matches: 7. In nucleotides, the CDR3 is TGTGCCAGCAGTTCCCCGGACAGGAAGAACTATGGCTACACCTTC. Translation: CASSSPDRKNYGYTF.